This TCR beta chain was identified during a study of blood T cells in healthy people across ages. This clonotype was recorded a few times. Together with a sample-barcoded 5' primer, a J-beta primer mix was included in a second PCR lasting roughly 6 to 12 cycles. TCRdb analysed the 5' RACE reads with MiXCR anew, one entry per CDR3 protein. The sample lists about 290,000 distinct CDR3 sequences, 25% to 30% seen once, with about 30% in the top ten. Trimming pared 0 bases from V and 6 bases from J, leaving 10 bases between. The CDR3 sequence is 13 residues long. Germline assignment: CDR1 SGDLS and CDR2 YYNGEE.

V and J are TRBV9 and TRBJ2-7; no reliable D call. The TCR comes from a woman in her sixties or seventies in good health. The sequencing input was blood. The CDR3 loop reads CASSVEAKSEQYF. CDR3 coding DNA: TGTGCCAGCAGCGTAGAAGCAAAGAGCGAGCAGTACTTC.